This T cell receptor beta chain appears in the sequencing data of a study of T cell responses to AZD1222 COVID-19 vaccine. Study overall: Investigators merged groups given second doses at roughly 4 or roughly 12 weeks. Study-wide findings and caveats: Targets within unmutated variant regions were reportedly found for nearly half of spike-specific TCRs.

As concerns this clone: Its target is unknown.

This CDR3 spans 15 amino acids. Germline loops: CDR1 SEHNR, CDR2 FQNEAQ (reference sequence). The ends lost 1 base at V and 4 bases at J; junction bases unmatched: 4. Clones were read by immunoSEQ multiplex PCR, and TCRdb kept only the in-frame ones, dropping some. The sample yields 65,000 to 70,000 clones, 80% to 90% seen once. The clonotype comes from an adult in good health. Sequenced here: peripheral blood, sampled on day 0 of AZD1222 vaccination. The V and J genes are TRBV7-9 and TRBJ2-5; 9 bases line up with TRBD1. This chain's CDR3 is CASSLGDREGETQYF. The CDR3 DNA reads TGTGCCAGCAGCTTAGGGGACAGGGAGGGAGAGACCCAGTACTTC.